This T cell receptor beta chain was recovered during a study of cytomegalovirus exposure and HLA in healthy donors. General study results and limits: In a later analysis, TCR beta V- and J-gene trimming showed a link to a missense DCLRE1C variant. Sequencing likely caused a cluster of highly shared sequence variants. Reportedly, fewer N-insertions than the approximately 700-donor mean appeared in an Asian-associated ancestry cluster in a later analysis. In a later analysis, DRB1 alleles had the most associated TCRs; HLA-C alleles the fewest.

With regard to this clone: The antigen is undetermined.

The PCR made use of 60 Vbeta and 13 Jbeta primers. Method: immunoSEQ multiplex PCR; TCRdb's copy keeps in-frame clones and lacks some. Of under 150,000 clones in the sample, 75% to 85% were seen once. Germline loops: CDR1 SGDLS, CDR2 YYNGEE. V lost 0 bases to trimming and J lost 2 bases; unmatched junction nucleotides: 4. The CDR3 runs 15 residues. Sequenced sample: PBMCs. The origin of this receptor is a woman in her forties in good health and CMV-seropositive. V usage is TRBV9 and J usage is TRBJ2-7; 8 nucleotides line up with TRBD2. CDR3 residues: CASSVAPGGPYEQYF. Written as DNA, the CDR3 is TGTGCCAGCAGCGTAGCTCCGGGAGGGCCCTACGAGCAGTACTTC.